The rows below give T cell receptor beta chains drawn from one sample of a study of blood T cell repertoires in COVID-19. Using immunoSEQ multiplex PCR, the repertoire was profiled, and TCRdb retains in-frame clones only, with some absent. The sample contains about 91,000 clones, 88% of which appear only once. Sequenced sample: peripheral blood. The receptor source for this set is a woman older than 75 with active COVID-19. Each CDR3 is given with its conserved first and last residue. The D gene is left open where the match is weak. Expanded clones are given a class, and other clones once, few, many or no size at all.

j_gene: TRBJ2-1
v_gene: TRBV19
d_gene: TRBD2
abundance: NA
CDR3nt: TGTGCCAGTAGTACCGGAATGTGGACTAGCGGGAGGTCCTACAATGAGCAGTTCTTC
CDR3aa: CASSTGMWTSGRSYNEQFF

j_gene: TRBJ2-7
v_gene: TRBV13
d_gene: NA
abundance: once
CDR3nt: TGTGCCAGCAGCTCGCCTGCTAGCGAGCAGTACTTC
CDR3aa: CASSSPASEQYF

j_gene: TRBJ2-7
v_gene: TRBV12-3/TRBV12-4
d_gene: TRBD2
abundance: NA
CDR3nt: TGTGCCAGCAGCCCCAGCGGGATCGAGCAGTACTTC
CDR3aa: CASSPSGIEQYF

j_gene: TRBJ1-5
v_gene: TRBV28
d_gene: NA
abundance: NA
CDR3nt: TGTGCCAGCAGTTTATTGGGAGGTAATAGCAATCAGCCCCAGCATTTT
CDR3aa: CASSLLGGNSNQPQHF

j_gene: TRBJ1-2
v_gene: TRBV30
d_gene: NA
abundance: NA
CDR3nt: TGTGCCACCCTAGGCGCCCCAGGGGATTACTATGGCTATACCTTC
CDR3aa: CATLGAPGDYYGYTF

j_gene: TRBJ1-2
v_gene: TRBV28
d_gene: NA
abundance: NA
CDR3nt: TGTGCCAGCAGTTTAGGGGGGGGCTACACCTTC
CDR3aa: CASSLGGGYTF

j_gene: TRBJ2-5
v_gene: TRBV29-1
d_gene: TRBD1
abundance: once
CDR3nt: TGCAGCGTAGACAGGGGGCGAGAGACCCAGTACTTC
CDR3aa: CSVDRGRETQYF

j_gene: TRBJ2-6
v_gene: TRBV25-1
d_gene: TRBD2
abundance: once
CDR3nt: TGTGCCAGCAGCGGGGGGGTGAACTCTGGGGCCAACGTCCTGACTTTC
CDR3aa: CASSGGVNSGANVLTF

j_gene: TRBJ2-3
v_gene: TRBV7-3
d_gene: TRBD2
abundance: NA
CDR3nt: TGTGCCAGCAGCTTAAGCGGGGGGCGTATAACAGATACGCAGTATTTT
CDR3aa: CASSLSGGRITDTQYF

j_gene: TRBJ1-1
v_gene: TRBV19
d_gene: NA
abundance: NA
CDR3nt: TGTGCCAGTAGTATCGGGAACACTGAAGCTTTCTTT
CDR3aa: CASSIGNTEAFF

j_gene: TRBJ2-4
v_gene: TRBV5-1
d_gene: NA
abundance: NA
CDR3nt: TGCGCCAGCAGCTTGGGGGAGGCCAAAAACATTCAGTACTTC
CDR3aa: CASSLGEAKNIQYF

j_gene: TRBJ1-1
v_gene: TRBV5-1
d_gene: NA
abundance: NA
CDR3nt: TGCGCCAGCAGCAGCCAGGGAGGGGGCACTGAAGCTTTCTTT
CDR3aa: CASSSQGGGTEAFF

j_gene: TRBJ1-3
v_gene: TRBV7-2
d_gene: TRBD1
abundance: NA
CDR3nt: TGTGCCAGCAGCCTCGGGGACAGACCTTCCTCTGGAAACACCATATATTTT
CDR3aa: CASSLGDRPSSGNTIYF

j_gene: TRBJ1-1
v_gene: TRBV2
d_gene: NA
abundance: NA
CDR3nt: TGTGCTACACGGGGGGAGATGAACACTGAAGCTTTCTTT
CDR3aa: CATRGEMNTEAFF

j_gene: TRBJ1-6
v_gene: TRBV18
d_gene: NA
abundance: NA
CDR3nt: TGTGCCAGCTCCAGAGACACGGGGGGTCGCAGTTCACCCCTCCACTTT
CDR3aa: CASSRDTGGRSSPLHF

j_gene: TRBJ2-3
v_gene: TRBV19
d_gene: NA
abundance: NA
CDR3nt: TGTGCCAGTAGTAAAGCTAGGGATACGCAGTATTTT
CDR3aa: CASSKARDTQYF

j_gene: TRBJ2-7
v_gene: TRBV5-1
d_gene: TRBD2
abundance: NA
CDR3nt: TGCGCCAGCAGCCTCAGGGCGGCGGGCGGGAGCGACGAGCAGTACTTC
CDR3aa: CASSLRAAGGSDEQYF

j_gene: TRBJ2-7
v_gene: TRBV28
d_gene: TRBD2
abundance: NA
CDR3nt: TGTGCCAGCGTATCTAGCGGGAGGATTTACGAGCAGTACTTC
CDR3aa: CASVSSGRIYEQYF

j_gene: TRBJ1-6
v_gene: TRBV5-6
d_gene: TRBD1
abundance: NA
CDR3nt: TGTGCCAGCAGCGAGGGACAGGGTCTAAATTCACCCCTCCACTTT
CDR3aa: CASSEGQGLNSPLHF

j_gene: TRBJ1-2
v_gene: TRBV5-4
d_gene: NA
abundance: NA
CDR3nt: TGTGCCAGCAGCGAGGACAGCTACTATGGCTACACCTTC
CDR3aa: CASSEDSYYGYTF

j_gene: TRBJ1-1
v_gene: TRBV7-3
d_gene: TRBD1
abundance: NA
CDR3nt: TGTGCCAGCAGCTCAGGGACAGGGAAGGTAGCTTTCTTT
CDR3aa: CASSSGTGKVAFF

j_gene: TRBJ1-4
v_gene: TRBV19
d_gene: TRBD1
abundance: NA
CDR3nt: TGTGTCAGTAACAGGGGGCGGATTAATAATGAAAAACTGTTTTTT
CDR3aa: CVSNRGRINNEKLFF

j_gene: TRBJ2-1
v_gene: TRBV7-9
d_gene: TRBD1
abundance: NA
CDR3nt: TGTGCCAGCAGCCTCCGGGACAGGGGAAACAATGAGCAGTTCTTC
CDR3aa: CASSLRDRGNNEQFF

j_gene: TRBJ2-1
v_gene: TRBV28
d_gene: NA
abundance: NA
CDR3nt: TGTGCCAGCACCCCCGGTAGCTGGAATGAGCAGTTCTTC
CDR3aa: CASTPGSWNEQFF

j_gene: TRBJ1-5
v_gene: TRBV11-2
d_gene: TRBD1
abundance: few
CDR3nt: TGTGCCAGCAGCCTGGGGACAGGTGGGAATCAGCCCCAGCATTTT
CDR3aa: CASSLGTGGNQPQHF

j_gene: TRBJ2-2
v_gene: TRBV9
d_gene: NA
abundance: NA
CDR3nt: TGTGCCAGCAGGGGGAACCGGGACTCACTCACCGGGGAGCTGTTTTTT
CDR3aa: CASRGNRDSLTGELFF

j_gene: TRBJ1-4
v_gene: TRBV5-4
d_gene: TRBD1
abundance: NA
CDR3nt: TGTGCCAGCAGCTCAGGACAGGGGCGAACCACACTGGAAAAACTGTTTTTT
CDR3aa: CASSSGQGRTTLEKLFF

j_gene: TRBJ2-3
v_gene: TRBV5-4
d_gene: TRBD2
abundance: NA
CDR3nt: TGTGCCAGCAGCTTGGGGGGGACTAGCGGGAGGGCAGATACGCAGTATTTT
CDR3aa: CASSLGGTSGRADTQYF

j_gene: TRBJ2-7
v_gene: TRBV9
d_gene: TRBD2
abundance: NA
CDR3nt: TGTGCCAGCAGCGTAGGGGCTAGCGGGAGCTCCTACGAGCAGTACTTC
CDR3aa: CASSVGASGSSYEQYF

j_gene: TRBJ1-1
v_gene: TRBV28
d_gene: NA
abundance: NA
CDR3nt: TGTGCCAGCAGTTTACAGGGGTGGTCTGAAGCTTTCTTT
CDR3aa: CASSLQGWSEAFF

j_gene: TRBJ1-2
v_gene: TRBV24-1
d_gene: NA
abundance: NA
CDR3nt: TGTGCCACCAGTGATACAGGGCCTAACTATGGCTACACCTTC
CDR3aa: CATSDTGPNYGYTF

j_gene: TRBJ2-5
v_gene: TRBV11-2
d_gene: NA
abundance: NA
CDR3nt: TGTGCCAGCAGCCGAACTCCGGGGGTGGAAGAGACCCAGTACTTC
CDR3aa: CASSRTPGVEETQYF

j_gene: TRBJ2-7
v_gene: TRBV11-2
d_gene: TRBD2
abundance: few
CDR3nt: TGTGCCAGCAGCCCGGGACTAGCGTTGAGCTCCTACGAGCAGTACTTC
CDR3aa: CASSPGLALSSYEQYF

j_gene: TRBJ1-1
v_gene: TRBV5-4
d_gene: NA
abundance: NA
CDR3nt: TGTGCCAGCAGCTTGATCAGGGATGGCACTGAAGCTTTCTTT
CDR3aa: CASSLIRDGTEAFF

j_gene: TRBJ1-3
v_gene: TRBV2
d_gene: NA
abundance: NA
CDR3nt: TGTGCCAGCAGCGACGGGGTTGGAAACACCATATATTTT
CDR3aa: CASSDGVGNTIYF

j_gene: TRBJ1-5
v_gene: TRBV28
d_gene: NA
abundance: NA
CDR3nt: TGTGCCAGCAGTTTAACAGGCGGGCCCCAGCATTTT
CDR3aa: CASSLTGGPQHF

j_gene: TRBJ2-1
v_gene: TRBV28
d_gene: TRBD2
abundance: NA
CDR3nt: TGTGCCAGCAGTCAGCCAGCGGGAGGGGGTAATGATTTCTTC
CDR3aa: CASSQPAGGGNDFF

j_gene: TRBJ1-1
v_gene: TRBV2
d_gene: TRBD1
abundance: NA
CDR3nt: TGTGCCAGCATGGCAGACAGGGGGCGGAACACTGAAGCTTTCTTT
CDR3aa: CASMADRGRNTEAFF

j_gene: TRBJ2-5
v_gene: TRBV3-1/TRBV3-2
d_gene: TRBD2
abundance: once
CDR3nt: TGTGCCAGCAGCCAAGAGGGGCGGCGGGAGGTCCCCAGGGGAGAGACCCAGTACTTC
CDR3aa: CASSQEGRREVPRGETQYF

j_gene: TRBJ2-2
v_gene: TRBV19
d_gene: TRBD2
abundance: NA
CDR3nt: TGTGCCAGTAGCCGAGGACTAGCGGGAGGTTTGGGGGAGCTGTTTTTT
CDR3aa: CASSRGLAGGLGELFF

j_gene: TRBJ2-7
v_gene: TRBV28
d_gene: TRBD2
abundance: NA
CDR3nt: TGTGCCAGCCTGGGACTAGCGGGAGGGGTTCCCTACGAGCAGTACTTC
CDR3aa: CASLGLAGGVPYEQYF

j_gene: TRBJ2-2
v_gene: TRBV11-2
d_gene: TRBD2
abundance: once
CDR3nt: TGTGCCAGCAGCTTAGCAGGGCGACTAGCGACCGGGGAGCTGTTTTTT
CDR3aa: CASSLAGRLATGELFF

j_gene: TRBJ2-1
v_gene: TRBV7-9
d_gene: TRBD2
abundance: NA
CDR3nt: TGTGCCAGCAGCTTAGCCCCGCGGGAGGGGTATGAGCAGTTCTTC
CDR3aa: CASSLAPREGYEQFF

j_gene: TRBJ2-2
v_gene: TRBV5-4
d_gene: NA
abundance: NA
CDR3nt: TGTGCCAGCAGCTTTCGGGACTCTCCGGGGGAGCTGTTTTTT
CDR3aa: CASSFRDSPGELFF

j_gene: TRBJ2-1
v_gene: TRBV15
d_gene: NA
abundance: NA
CDR3nt: TGTGCCACCAGCAGGCTACTATACAATGAGCAGTTCTTC
CDR3aa: CATSRLLYNEQFF

j_gene: TRBJ2-7
v_gene: TRBV19
d_gene: NA
abundance: NA
CDR3nt: TGTGCCAGTAGTATAGGAACAGGTCGCTTCTACGAGCAGTACTTC
CDR3aa: CASSIGTGRFYEQYF

j_gene: TRBJ1-5
v_gene: TRBV28
d_gene: TRBD1
abundance: NA
CDR3nt: TGTGCCAGCACCCAGGGGGGTACGGGCAATCAGCCCCAGCATTTT
CDR3aa: CASTQGGTGNQPQHF

j_gene: TRBJ2-7
v_gene: TRBV6-2/TRBV6-3
d_gene: TRBD2
abundance: NA
CDR3nt: TGTGCCAGCAGTCTCACTAGCGGAACCTACGAGCAGTACTTC
CDR3aa: CASSLTSGTYEQYF

j_gene: TRBJ2-1
v_gene: TRBV6-6
d_gene: TRBD1
abundance: NA
CDR3nt: TGTGCCAGCAGCCCGGGACAGGGGGCTTATGAGCAGTTCTTC
CDR3aa: CASSPGQGAYEQFF

j_gene: TRBJ2-5
v_gene: TRBV2
d_gene: NA
abundance: few
CDR3nt: TGTGCCAGCAGTCCCCTAACAGGTCAAGAGACCCAGTACTTC
CDR3aa: CASSPLTGQETQYF

j_gene: TRBJ1-1
v_gene: TRBV2
d_gene: NA
abundance: NA
CDR3nt: TGTGCCAGCAGAATATACACTGAAGCTTTCTTT
CDR3aa: CASRIYTEAFF

j_gene: TRBJ1-2
v_gene: TRBV24-1
d_gene: NA
abundance: NA
CDR3nt: TGTGCCACCAGTCGAACAGGGAACTATGGCTACACCTTC
CDR3aa: CATSRTGNYGYTF